Listed below are T cell receptor beta chains from one sample, sequenced in a study of control samples from healthy donors and cancer patients. Assay: immunoSEQ multiplex PCR; the TCRdb copy retains only in-frame clones and omits some. The sample comprises approximately 170,000 clones, around 91% of which are singletons, and 1.4% rests with the top ten. Source material: blood. These receptors all come from a woman aged 45-59 years in good health. The CDR3 runs from the conserved cysteine through the conserved F or W. D genes are given only for firm matches. Size is omitted from some rows. Given values are once, few, many or a class for expanded clones.

D gene	V gene	J gene	clone size	CDR3 protein	CDR3 DNA
TRBD2	TRBV5-4	TRBJ2-1	NA	CASNPRGVEQFF	TGTGCCAGCAACCCCCGGGGGGTTGAGCAGTTCTTC
TRBD2	TRBV24-1	TRBJ2-3	NA	CATSEGSGMRTDTQYF	TGTGCCACCAGTGAGGGTAGCGGGATGAGAACAGATACGCAGTATTTT
NA	TRBV5-6	TRBJ2-5	NA	CASTWGPGGVETQYF	TGTGCCAGCACCTGGGGACCCGGCGGCGTTGAGACCCAGTACTTC
NA	TRBV6-5	TRBJ1-5	NA	CASTETGRQPQHF	TGTGCCAGCACCGAAACAGGGAGGCAGCCCCAGCATTTT
TRBD2	TRBV7-8	TRBJ2-1	NA	CATAGLAALNEQFF	TGTGCCACCGCGGGACTAGCGGCCTTAAATGAGCAGTTCTTC
NA	TRBV12-3/TRBV12-4	TRBJ2-1	NA	CASSLGAGEQFF	TGTGCCAGCAGTTTGGGGGCCGGGGAGCAGTTCTTC
NA	TRBV7-2	TRBJ2-5	NA	CASSLKTAHQETQYF	TGTGCCAGCAGCTTAAAAACGGCCCACCAAGAGACCCAGTACTTC
NA	TRBV5-4	TRBJ1-2	NA	CASSLDRVGYGYTF	TGTGCCAGCAGCTTGGACAGGGTGGGCTATGGCTACACCTTC
NA	TRBV1	TRBJ2-3	NA	CTSSQGRGRQGCRLVSTDTQYF	TGCACCAGCAGCCAAGGTCGGGGCCGACAGGGCTGTAGGTTGGTTAGCACAGATACGCAGTATTTT
NA	TRBV5-4	TRBJ2-1	NA	CASSLRLEFDEQFF	TGTGCCAGCAGCCTTAGACTTGAGTTCGATGAGCAGTTCTTC
NA	TRBV5-6	TRBJ2-3	NA	CASSSLGGPGTDTQYF	TGTGCCAGCAGCTCACTTGGGGGCCCAGGCACAGATACGCAGTATTTT
TRBD2	TRBV19	TRBJ2-4	NA	CASRSGSTNIQYF	TGTGCCAGCCGTAGCGGGAGTACGAACATTCAGTACTTC
NA	TRBV9	TRBJ2-1	NA	CASSVEPGSNEQFF	TGTGCCAGCAGCGTAGAACCGGGAAGCAATGAGCAGTTCTTC
TRBD2	TRBV7-2	TRBJ2-1	NA	CASSLEFGLAGNEQFF	TGTGCCAGCAGCTTAGAGTTCGGACTAGCGGGAAATGAGCAGTTCTTC
TRBD1	TRBV28	TRBJ1-1	once	CASSLPLGQGVLDTEAFF	TGTGCCAGCAGTTTACCCCTCGGTCAGGGGGTATTGGACACTGAAGCTTTCTTT
NA	TRBV7-9	TRBJ2-2	NA	CASSLVTGELFF	TGTGCCAGCAGCTTAGTCACCGGGGAGCTGTTTTTT
NA	TRBV6-2/TRBV6-3	TRBJ1-1	once	CASSYYPNTEAFF	TGTGCCAGCAGTTACTATCCGAACACTGAAGCTTTCTTT
NA	TRBV6-2/TRBV6-3	TRBJ1-3	NA	CASSHKGRSGNTIYF	TGTGCCAGCAGTCATAAAGGTCGATCTGGAAACACCATATATTTT
NA	TRBV6-5	TRBJ1-6	NA	CASSYESSYNSPLHF	TGTGCCAGCAGTTACGAGAGCTCCTATAATTCACCCCTCCACTTT
NA	TRBV7-3	TRBJ1-1	NA	CASSLNTRPTEAFF	TGTGCCAGCAGCTTAAATACTCGCCCAACTGAAGCTTTCTTT
NA	TRBV19	TRBJ1-2	NA	CASSIEEANYGYTF	TGTGCCAGTAGTATCGAGGAAGCTAACTATGGCTACACCTTC
NA	TRBV28	TRBJ1-4	once	CASSLDPGGEKLFF	TGTGCCAGCAGTTTAGACCCGGGCGGTGAAAAACTGTTTTTT
NA	TRBV4-2	TRBJ2-4	NA	CASSQDAPNIQYF	TGTGCCAGCAGCCAAGACGCCCCAAACATTCAGTACTTC
NA	TRBV11-2	TRBJ1-6	NA	CASSLDRRGVLHF	TGTGCCAGCAGCTTAGATCGTCGGGGGGTCCTCCACTTT
NA	TRBV7-2	TRBJ2-1	NA	CASSLGTEYEQFF	TGTGCCAGCAGCTTAGGTACCGAATATGAGCAGTTCTTC
TRBD1	TRBV5-3	TRBJ1-1	NA	CARSGGQGAFF	TGTGCCAGAAGCGGGGGACAGGGAGCTTTCTTT
NA	TRBV29-1	TRBJ2-1	NA	CSVDIAGNEQFF	TGCAGCGTTGATATCGCCGGCAATGAGCAGTTCTTC
TRBD2	TRBV11-3	TRBJ2-3	NA	CASSLSGKTDTQYF	TGTGCCAGCAGCTTGAGCGGGAAAACAGATACGCAGTATTTT
TRBD1	TRBV4-1	TRBJ2-5	NA	CASRRTGQETQYF	TGCGCCAGCAGGCGGACAGGGCAAGAGACCCAGTACTTC
TRBD1	TRBV4-2	TRBJ1-5	few	CASQRDRVEPQHF	TGTGCCAGCCAACGGGACAGGGTTGAGCCCCAGCATTTT
TRBD1	TRBV7-2	TRBJ1-5	NA	CASSPQQGSNQPQHF	TGTGCCAGCAGCCCCCAACAGGGGAGCAATCAGCCCCAGCATTTT
NA	TRBV24-1	TRBJ1-2	once	CATSDAVSTNYGYTF	TGTGCCACCAGTGATGCAGTGAGTACTAACTATGGCTACACCTTC
TRBD2	TRBV3-1/TRBV3-2	TRBJ2-5	NA	CASSLAGGMETQYF	TGTGCCAGCAGTCTAGCGGGAGGGATGGAGACCCAGTACTTC